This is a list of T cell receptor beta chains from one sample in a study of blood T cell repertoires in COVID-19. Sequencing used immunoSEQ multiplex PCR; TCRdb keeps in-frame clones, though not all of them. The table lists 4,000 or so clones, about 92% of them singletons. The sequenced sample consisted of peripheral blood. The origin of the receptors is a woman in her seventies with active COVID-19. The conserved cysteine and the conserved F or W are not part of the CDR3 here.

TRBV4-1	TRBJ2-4	ASSQEGTTIRNIQY
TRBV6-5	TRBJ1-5	ASSYRGTGKDQPQH
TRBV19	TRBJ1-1	ASSILGGNPEAF
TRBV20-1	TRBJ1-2	SAYEYGYT
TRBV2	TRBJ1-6	ASRERGQGVGSPLH
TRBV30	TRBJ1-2	AWRLQVSVNYGYT
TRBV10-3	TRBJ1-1	AIGSGGGTEAF
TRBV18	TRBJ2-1	ASSPLLAGGYNEQF
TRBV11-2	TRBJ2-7	ASSLAQGIYEQY
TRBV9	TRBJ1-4	ASSQSHRAGEKLF
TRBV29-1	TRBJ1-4	SVEGTGVEKLF
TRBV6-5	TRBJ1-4	ASSYLTGGGEKLF
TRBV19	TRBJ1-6	ASSILGQGVSPLH
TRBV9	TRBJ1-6	ASSVGAGVISSYSPLH
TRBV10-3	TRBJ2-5	ASGGETQY
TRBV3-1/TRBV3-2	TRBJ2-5	ASRKTGLEETQY
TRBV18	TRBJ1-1	ASSAGGSGTEAF
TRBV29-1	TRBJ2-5	SVEGGTGAETQY
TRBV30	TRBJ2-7	AWSIGRPYEQY
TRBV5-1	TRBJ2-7	ASSLELVGTGTRRRLNEQY
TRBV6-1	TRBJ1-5	ASSEGTGGEQPQH
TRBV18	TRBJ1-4	ASSQTGEKLF
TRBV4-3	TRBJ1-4	ASSQGLGGAPDTTNEKLF
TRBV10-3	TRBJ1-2	AITLTGSYGYT
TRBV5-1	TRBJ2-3	ASSWRRAGGRDTQY
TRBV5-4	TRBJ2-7	AMAPRQGNEQY
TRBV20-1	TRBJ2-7	SASFSYEQY
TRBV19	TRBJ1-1	ASSIDGRNTEAF
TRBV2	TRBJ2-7	ASSKNTGPEQY
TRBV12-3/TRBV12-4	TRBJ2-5	ASSLGLSETQY
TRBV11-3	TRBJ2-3	ASSLGDSGGMDTQY
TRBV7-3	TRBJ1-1	ASSLQAGGVAF
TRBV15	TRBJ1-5	ATSRLGAQPQH
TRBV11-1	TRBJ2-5	ASRPVPGGGETQY
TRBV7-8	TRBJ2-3	ASTQGADTQY
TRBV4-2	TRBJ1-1	ASSQDYGRVTEAF
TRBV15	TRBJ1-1	ATSRDEGAHPRAF
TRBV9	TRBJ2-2	ASSGRLLSTGELF
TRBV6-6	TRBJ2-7	ASSPSPGQGYEQY
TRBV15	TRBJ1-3	ATSAPGAHTIY
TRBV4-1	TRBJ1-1	ASSQDIEGRGAF
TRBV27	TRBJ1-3	ASSTNGGSGNTIY